These T cell receptor beta chains were read from a single sample in a study of shared clonotypes between healthy human individuals. The method was immunoSEQ multiplex PCR; TCRdb's version includes in-frame clones alone and lacks a portion of them. Altogether about 2.1 million clones are present, about 93% being singletons, with the ten largest covering over 1.5%. Material for sequencing was naive CD8+ T cells from PBMCs. All receptors derive from a man aged 18 to 30 in good health. Some clones in this sample may be carry-over from other donors' samples. Both conserved end residues are part of each CDR3. Each record gives: clone size, D gene, V gene, J gene, CDR3 DNA, CDR3 protein. A D gene is named only where the DNA matches it firmly. A clone size is listed for some rows: how often the clone was seen (once, few, many), or a class if it is expanded.

>.|.|TRBV27|TRBJ2-6
TGTGCCAGCAGTTTTGTTCCTGGGGCCAACGTCCTGACTTTC
CASSFVPGANVLTF
>.|.|TRBV27|TRBJ2-7
TGTGCCAGCAGTACTTACGGGACAATTTCCTACGAGCAGTACTTC
CASSTYGTISYEQYF
>.|.|TRBV29-1|TRBJ2-7
TGCAGCGTTGATAGCGAAGGGTTCCCCTACGAGCAGTACTTC
CSVDSEGFPYEQYF
>.|.|TRBV6-5|TRBJ1-5
TGTGCCAGCAGCCCCGGGCAGGGGCATAATCAGCCCCAGCATTTT
CASSPGQGHNQPQHF
>.|TRBD2|TRBV6-1|TRBJ2-1
TGTGCCAGCAGGGGACTAGGGAATGAGCAGTTCTTC
CASRGLGNEQFF
>.|TRBD2|TRBV28|TRBJ2-7
TGTGCCAGCAGTTCCGGAATAAAACTAGCGGGAGGTGCCTACGAGCAGTACTTC
CASSSGIKLAGGAYEQYF
>.|.|TRBV15|TRBJ1-1
TGTGCCACCAGTCCTGATACAGTAGCTTTGAACACTGAAGCTTTCTTT
CATSPDTVALNTEAFF
>.|TRBD1|TRBV11-1|TRBJ2-7
TGTGCCAGCAGCTTGGACAGGGGCTTCTACGAGCAGTACTTC
CASSLDRGFYEQYF
>.|.|TRBV11-2|TRBJ2-7
TGTGCCAGCAGCTTACCCCCAGGCATGGGGGCAGGGGAGCAGTACTTC
CASSLPPGMGAGEQYF
>.|TRBD1|TRBV7-9|TRBJ2-7
TGTGCCAGCAGTCATCCGGGACAGGGGGCTCCCGAGCAGTACTTC
CASSHPGQGAPEQYF
>.|TRBD1|TRBV7-2|TRBJ2-5
TGTGCCAGCAGGGACAGGGACCAAGAGACCCAGTACTTC
CASRDRDQETQYF
>.|TRBD1|TRBV19|TRBJ2-1
TGTGCCAGTAGCCTCAGGGGGCGGTTCGGTGAGCAGTTCTTC
CASSLRGRFGEQFF
>.|.|TRBV18|TRBJ2-1
TGTGCCAGCTCACCTCGGGAGCGGACCTACAATGAGCAGTTCTTC
CASSPRERTYNEQFF
>.|.|TRBV2|TRBJ1-2
TGTGCCAGCGACGACAGGAGGGGGAGGGGAAATGGCTACACCTTC
CASDDRRGRGNGYTF
>.|.|TRBV9|TRBJ2-7
TGTGCCAGCAGCGTAAGGGACTCATCTCTCGGCGAGCAGTACTTC
CASSVRDSSLGEQYF
>.|TRBD1|TRBV5-4|TRBJ2-7
TGTGCCAGCAGCCCAGGGACAGCCTACGAGCAGTACTTC
CASSPGTAYEQYF
>once|TRBD2|TRBV6-4|TRBJ2-1
TGTGCCAGCAGTGTCTCTTTGGGGGAGGGCCGCGATGAGCAGTTCTTC
CASSVSLGEGRDEQFF
>.|.|TRBV27|TRBJ1-3
TGTGCCAGCAGCCCAACCATCTCGGGGTCGGGCTCTGGAAACACCATATATTTT
CASSPTISGSGSGNTIYF
>.|.|TRBV2|TRBJ2-3
TGTGCCAGCAGTCCCGCCGGGACCCGCACAGATACGCAGTATTTT
CASSPAGTRTDTQYF
>.|.|TRBV5-6|TRBJ2-7
TGTGCCAGCAGCCTGGACCCACCTTCCACCTCCTACGAGCAGTACTTC
CASSLDPPSTSYEQYF
>.|TRBD2|TRBV6-6|TRBJ2-7
TGTGCCAGCAGTTACCCCAGCGGGGGGAGCTCCTACGAGCAGTACTTC
CASSYPSGGSSYEQYF
>.|.|TRBV30|TRBJ1-2
TGTGCCTGGAGTCCCAGGGGCTGGTATGGCTACACCTTC
CAWSPRGWYGYTF
>.|.|TRBV19|TRBJ1-4
TGTGCCAGTAGTATTTTCTCTCCGGGAAAACTGTTTTTT
CASSIFSPGKLFF
>.|.|TRBV27|TRBJ2-7
TGTGCCAGCAGTGCCCGGGGCCCCTCCGAGCAGTACTTC
CASSARGPSEQYF
>.|.|TRBV19|TRBJ2-1
TGTGCCAGTAGTATTCTGTCGGACTCACGGGCTGAGCAGTTCTTC
CASSILSDSRAEQFF
>.|.|TRBV13|TRBJ2-6
TGTGCCAGCAGTCCTAGTCACAGCGGGGCCAACGTCCTGACTTTC
CASSPSHSGANVLTF
>.|.|TRBV11-3|TRBJ2-3
TGTGCGCCGAGGCGTGAATCAACAGATACGCAGTATTTT
CAPRRESTDTQYF
>.|.|TRBV7-2|TRBJ1-1
TGTGCCAGCAGCTTTGGCACTGAAGCTTTCTTT
CASSFGTEAFF
>.|TRBD2|TRBV5-1|TRBJ2-5
TGCGCCAGCAGCTCGGGACTAGCGGGAGGTGCCGAGACCCAGTACTTC
CASSSGLAGGAETQYF
>.|.|TRBV4-2|TRBJ2-7
TGTGCCAGCAGCCAAGATCTTCCCACCTACTACGAGCAGTACTTC
CASSQDLPTYYEQYF
>.|.|TRBV27|TRBJ2-3
TGTGCCAGCACAACCCGAGGGCTTCCAGATACGCAGTATTTT
CASTTRGLPDTQYF
>.|TRBD1|TRBV27|TRBJ2-7
TGTGCCAGCAGCCCCATAGGACAGGGAACCCACGAGCAGTACTTC
CASSPIGQGTHEQYF
>.|TRBD1|TRBV27|TRBJ2-5
TGTGCCAGCAGTTCGACAGGGGGCTCTCGAGAGACCCAGTACTTC
CASSSTGGSRETQYF
>.|TRBD2|TRBV10-3|TRBJ2-7
TGTGCCATCAGTGAGTGGACCCCCTCACTAGCGGGAGGATACGAGCAGTACTTC
CAISEWTPSLAGGYEQYF
>.|TRBD1|TRBV29-1|TRBJ2-7
TGCAGCGTTGATTGGACCTCCGGGACAGGGGACGAGCAGTACTTC
CSVDWTSGTGDEQYF
>.|.|TRBV11-3|TRBJ2-2
TGTGCCGGGGGCGCGACAGGACCGAACACCGGGGAGCTGTTTTTT
CAGGATGPNTGELFF
>.|.|TRBV29-1|TRBJ2-3
TGCAGCGGCAGGGCCCCCACAGATACGCAGTATTTT
CSGRAPTDTQYF
>.|.|TRBV6-5|TRBJ1-2
TGTGCCAGCAGCTCAGGGGACGGCTACACCTTC
CASSSGDGYTF
>.|TRBD1|TRBV5-4|TRBJ1-1
TGTGCCAGCAGCTTCAACAGGGGACGGACTGAAGCTTTCTTT
CASSFNRGRTEAFF
>.|.|TRBV7-9|TRBJ2-3
TGTGCCAGCAGTCGACTAGATACGCAGTATTTT
CASSRLDTQYF
>.|.|TRBV20-1|TRBJ2-2
TGCAGTGCCCTGAACACCGGGGAGCTGTTTTTT
CSALNTGELFF
>.|.|TRBV29-1|TRBJ1-2
TGCAGCGTTGAAAGTTTACTCCCAGGGGACCCCAACTATGGCTACACCTTC
CSVESLLPGDPNYGYTF
>few|.|TRBV28|TRBJ1-5
TGTGCCAGCAGTTTCAACAACAATCAGCCCCAGCATTTT
CASSFNNNQPQHF
>.|.|TRBV7-9|TRBJ1-2
TGTGCCAGCAGCTTAGTTCGGAATCCTGACGGCTACACCTTC
CASSLVRNPDGYTF
>.|.|TRBV7-9|TRBJ2-5
TGTGCCAGCAGCATAGCCCAAGAGACCCAGTACTTC
CASSIAQETQYF
>.|.|TRBV9|TRBJ2-1
TGTGCCAGCAGCGTAGAATCACTATTCTACAATGAGCAGTTCTTC
CASSVESLFYNEQFF
>few|.|TRBV4-1|TRBJ1-1
TGCGCCAGCAGCCACCTGTCAGGGGACACTGAAGCTTTCTTT
CASSHLSGDTEAFF
>.|TRBD2|TRBV10-1|TRBJ2-3
TGCGCCAGCAGTGAGTCCTTACTAGCGGGAGTGGTGGCTGATACGCAGTATTTT
CASSESLLAGVVADTQYF
>.|.|TRBV7-9|TRBJ2-1
TGTGCCAGCAGTGGAGGGCCGGGTAGAAATGAGCAGTTCTTC
CASSGGPGRNEQFF
>.|TRBD1|TRBV28|TRBJ1-3
TGTGCCAGCAGCCCCAACGACAGGGGAGCCGGAAACACCATATATTTT
CASSPNDRGAGNTIYF
>once|.|TRBV4-1|TRBJ2-7
TGCGCCAGCAGCCCAACGGTGGGACCCTACGAGCAGTACTTC
CASSPTVGPYEQYF
>once|.|TRBV7-2|TRBJ2-1
TGTGCCAGCAGCTATCGGGACTCGTTATACAATGAGCAGTTCTTC
CASSYRDSLYNEQFF
>.|.|TRBV27|TRBJ2-7
TGTGCCAGCAGTTTATCCCCGTTATCCTACGAGCAGTACTTC
CASSLSPLSYEQYF
>.|TRBD1|TRBV5-6|TRBJ2-7
TGTGCCAGCAGGGGACAGGGTTCCTACGAGCAGTACTTC
CASRGQGSYEQYF
>once|TRBD2|TRBV4-1|TRBJ2-1
TGCGCCAGCAGCCAAGATCGGGGACTATCCTACAATGAGCAGTTCTTC
CASSQDRGLSYNEQFF